Following are 3 T cell receptor beta chains from one sample sequenced in a study of blood T cell repertoires in COVID-19. TCRdb's copy holds only in-frame clones and misses some; the assay was immunoSEQ multiplex PCR. Of over 250,000 clones in the sample, 87% were seen once. Sequenced material: PBMCs or T cells enriched from blood (not recorded which). Receptors originate from a woman aged 18-35 years who had recovered from COVID-19.

This clone was detected only a few times. DNA of the CDR3: TGCGCCAGCAGCCAAGATCCGGGGGTTGACACTGAAGCTTTCTTT. This encodes CASSQDPGVDTEAFF. V usage is TRBV4-3 and J usage is TRBJ1-1; a possible D gene is TRBD1 (5 bases). Germline V CDR1 and CDR2: LGHNA, YSLEER. This CDR3 is built from 15 residues. Trimming removed 0 bases at V and 3 bases at J, with 11 bases between.

V is TRBV24-1 and J is TRBJ2-1; TRBD2 matches 11 bases. The CDR3 is 17 amino acids. The V segment lost 5 bases and the J segment 2 bases; nucleotides outside the gene matches: 7. Looked up from germline, CDR1 is KGHDR and CDR2 is SFDVKD. The CDR3, as DNA: TGTGCCACCAGTGGGGCTAGCGGGGGGCGTACCTACAATGAGCAGTTCTTC. It is translated as CATSGASGGRTYNEQFF.

This chain joins TRBV14 and TRBJ2-3, with 7 nucleotides matching TRBD1. This CDR3 has 16 amino acids. CDR1 is SGHDN and CDR2 is FVKESK in the germline V gene. V trimming: 1 base; J trimming: 0 bases; junction bases outside the gene matches: 4. CDR3 in DNA: TGTGCCAGCAGCCAAGTCCGGGACAGAAGCACAGATACGCAGTATTTT. The encoded protein is CASSQVRDRSTDTQYF. Based on the CDR3 plus reference TRBV14 and TRBJ2-3, the full variable domain is EAGVTQFPSHSVIEKGQTVTLRCDPISGHDNLYWYRRVMGKEIKFLLHFVKESKQDESGMPNNRFLAERTGGTYSTLKVQPAELEDSGVYFCASSQVRDRSTDTQYFGPGTRLTVL.